Listed below are T cell receptor beta chains from one sample, sequenced in a study of T cell changes during pregnancy in multiple sclerosis. Produced via immunoSEQ multiplex PCR; TCRdb's table is partial and in-frame only. Found here are roughly 72,000 clones, around 89% of them singletons; the top ten hold around 0.96%. Source: peripheral blood, taken in the first trimester of pregnancy. The receptors stem from a female donor in good health, enrolled as a control in a pregnancy study. Both conserved end residues are part of each CDR3. A D gene is named only where the DNA matches it firmly. The size entry is marked missing in some rows and otherwise reads once, few, many or a size class.

v_call	j_call	clone_size	d_call	cdr3_nt	cdr3_aa
TRBV5-3	TRBJ2-7	.	TRBD2	TGTGCCAGAAGCTTGGCGACTAGCGTTACCCCCTCCTACGAGCAGTACTTC	CARSLATSVTPSYEQYF
TRBV2	TRBJ1-5	.	.	TGTGCCAGCAGTGAGAACAGATTCAATCAGCCCCAGCATTTT	CASSENRFNQPQHF
TRBV7-9	TRBJ1-2	.	.	TGTGCCAGCAGCTTAGCGCTCAGGGCGCCTGGCTACACCTTC	CASSLALRAPGYTF
TRBV9	TRBJ1-1	.	TRBD1	TGTGCCAGCAGCGCCACCGGGACAGGGACTGAAGCTTTCTTT	CASSATGTGTEAFF
TRBV11-2	TRBJ1-6	.	TRBD1	TGTGCCAGCAGCTTAGTGACAGGGACTTCACCCCTCCACTTT	CASSLVTGTSPLHF
TRBV7-9	TRBJ1-2	.	.	TGTGCCAGCAGCATGGAAGTCCAGGGAGGTACGGGCTACACCTTC	CASSMEVQGGTGYTF
TRBV7-2	TRBJ2-7	.	.	TGTGCCAGCAGCTTAAACAACTACGAGCAGTACTTC	CASSLNNYEQYF
TRBV15	TRBJ2-2	.	TRBD1	TGTGCCACCAGCAGAACAGGGGGGAACACCGGGGAGCTGTTTTTT	CATSRTGGNTGELFF
TRBV5-1	TRBJ1-4	.	TRBD1	TGCGCCAGCAGCATAAGAGGGACAGGATCCCCAACTAATGAAAAACTGTTTTTT	CASSIRGTGSPTNEKLFF
TRBV7-9	TRBJ1-6	.	TRBD1	TGTGCCAGCAGCCCGGGACAGGGAGGTTCACCCCTCCACTTT	CASSPGQGGSPLHF
TRBV19	TRBJ1-1	.	TRBD1	TGTGCCAGTAGTATCAGGGGACAGGGCACTGAAGCTTTCTTT	CASSIRGQGTEAFF
TRBV15	TRBJ1-6	.	.	TGTGCCACCAGCAGAGTTCGGGAAGGCAGGGGTAATTCACCCCTCCACTTT	CATSRVREGRGNSPLHF
TRBV6-4	TRBJ2-1	once	.	TGTGCCAGCAGTGACAGGGGCAATGAGCAGTTCTTC	CASSDRGNEQFF
TRBV6-5	TRBJ2-7	.	.	TGTGCCAGCAGTTCCTCTCGGGCGGGTCTCATTTACGAGCAGTACTTC	CASSSSRAGLIYEQYF
TRBV13	TRBJ2-7	.	TRBD2	TGTGCCAGCAGCTTAAGGACTAGCGGGGCTCACGAGCAGTACTTC	CASSLRTSGAHEQYF
TRBV6-1	TRBJ1-1	.	.	TGTGCCAGCAGTGTAAGAGAGAACACTGAAGCTTTCTTT	CASSVRENTEAFF
TRBV5-1	TRBJ2-5	.	TRBD1	TGCGCCAGCAGCTTGGAGGGACAGGGGTCAGAGACCCAGTACTTC	CASSLEGQGSETQYF
TRBV6-5	TRBJ2-7	.	TRBD1	TGTGCCAGCAGTTACTCGACAGGACAGGGCGCCTACGAGCAGTACTTC	CASSYSTGQGAYEQYF
TRBV6-4	TRBJ2-3	once	TRBD2	TGTGCCAGCAGTGACTCGACTAGCGGGGGGGCAGATACGCAGTATTTT	CASSDSTSGGADTQYF
TRBV9	TRBJ2-2	.	.	TGTGCCAGCAGCGTAGTCGAAAGTCGGGCCGGGGAGCTGTTTTTT	CASSVVESRAGELFF
TRBV9	TRBJ1-2	.	.	TGTGCCAGCAGCCTAACCGGGGATTACTATGGCTACACCTTC	CASSLTGDYYGYTF
TRBV18	TRBJ1-3	.	.	TGTGCCAGCTCACCCCGCGCCCAGGGTGGTGGAAACACCATATATTTT	CASSPRAQGGGNTIYF
TRBV5-1	TRBJ1-1	.	TRBD1	TGCGCCAGCAGCCAGATCGGACAGGTCACTGAAGCTTTCTTT	CASSQIGQVTEAFF
TRBV28	TRBJ2-2	.	.	TGTGCCAGCAGCTTGACCGTACTAGCCACCGGGGAGCTGTTTTTT	CASSLTVLATGELFF
TRBV19	TRBJ2-1	.	.	TGTGCCAGTAGACCGGACTCGGGCTTTGGGAATGAGCAGTTCTTC	CASRPDSGFGNEQFF
TRBV7-2	TRBJ1-5	.	.	TGTGCCAGCAGCTTAGGCAGGCAGGGGAATCAGCCCCAGCATTTT	CASSLGRQGNQPQHF
TRBV11-1	TRBJ2-2	.	TRBD1	TGTGCCAGCAGCCAAGTCATGACAGGGGCCAACACCGGGGAGCTGTTTTTT	CASSQVMTGANTGELFF
TRBV5-4	TRBJ2-1	.	TRBD1	TGTGCCAGCAGCTCCACAGGGGGCAACTCCTACAATGAGCAGTTCTTC	CASSSTGGNSYNEQFF
TRBV11-2	TRBJ1-1	.	.	TGTGCCAGCAGCCCTGGGCCGGGGTTGGCTGAAGCTTTCTTT	CASSPGPGLAEAFF
TRBV7-9	TRBJ2-2	.	.	TGTGCCCAAGAGGTAAACACGAACACCGGGGAGCTGTTTTTT	CAQEVNTNTGELFF
TRBV30	TRBJ2-1	.	TRBD2	TGTGCCTGGATAGCTGGGCGCGCGGGGGGGTTCTTC	CAWIAGRAGGFF
TRBV28	TRBJ2-3	.	TRBD2	TGTGCCAGCGATAATTATAGGCGAGCGGGAGTCACAGATACGCAGTATTTT	CASDNYRRAGVTDTQYF
TRBV28	TRBJ2-3	.	.	TGTGCCAGCAGTTTAGTACTAATCACAGATACGCAGTATTTT	CASSLVLITDTQYF
TRBV9	TRBJ2-7	.	TRBD1	TGTGCCAGCAGCGTGTCAGGGGGCTCCTACGAGCAGTACTTC	CASSVSGGSYEQYF
TRBV6-5	TRBJ1-1	.	.	TGTGCCAGCAGCCGGGGAGGGAACACTGAAGCTTTCTTT	CASSRGGNTEAFF
TRBV6-5	TRBJ2-7	.	.	TGTGCCAGCAGCCTAGCCCCCGGGACCTACGAGCAGTACTTC	CASSLAPGTYEQYF
TRBV19	TRBJ2-7	.	TRBD1	TGTGCCAGTACAAACAGGGGCAAAAGCTCCTACGAGCAGTACTTC	CASTNRGKSSYEQYF
TRBV13	TRBJ2-2	.	TRBD2	TGTGCCAGCAGCCCCACTAGCGGGGGGGCCACCGGGGAGCTGTTTTTT	CASSPTSGGATGELFF
TRBV6-6	TRBJ1-6	.	.	TGTGCCAGCAGCCTCGGGACATCATATAATTCACCCCTCCACTTT	CASSLGTSYNSPLHF
TRBV6-6	TRBJ2-3	once	.	TGTGCCAGCAGTTACCTAGATACGCAGTATTTT	CASSYLDTQYF
TRBV18	TRBJ1-1	.	TRBD1	TGTGCCAGCTCACCAGGGACAGGGACGATGTATGTCACTGAAGCTTTCTTT	CASSPGTGTMYVTEAFF
TRBV28	TRBJ2-3	.	TRBD1	TGTGCCAGCAGTTTATCGGGACAGGGGGTTCAAGATACGCAGTATTTT	CASSLSGQGVQDTQYF
TRBV19	TRBJ2-2	.	.	TGTGCCAGTAGTATGTTCCTCAACACCGGGGAGCTGTTTTTT	CASSMFLNTGELFF
TRBV6-5	TRBJ2-1	.	TRBD1	TGTGCCAGCAGTTGGGACAGGGGTAGCAATGAGCAGTTCTTC	CASSWDRGSNEQFF
TRBV27	TRBJ1-5	.	.	TGTGCCAGCAGTTTAGCGGGGGCACATCAGCCCCAGCATTTT	CASSLAGAHQPQHF
TRBV5-1	TRBJ2-3	once	TRBD1	TGCGCCAGCAGCTTCCAGGGGGCTGCCACAGATACGCAGTATTTT	CASSFQGAATDTQYF
TRBV27	TRBJ1-4	.	.	TGTGCCAGCAGTTTTCGGGCAGGGGACGAAAAACTGTTTTTT	CASSFRAGDEKLFF
TRBV19	TRBJ1-5	few	.	TGTGCCAGTACCCTAGGGGGGGGTCAGCCCCAGCATTTT	CASTLGGGQPQHF
TRBV19	TRBJ2-1	.	.	TGTGCCAGTAGTAGCGGCGGCCCCGTGGGGCAGTTCTTC	CASSSGGPVGQFF
TRBV7-2	TRBJ2-1	.	TRBD2	TGTGCCAGCAGCCCCGGGACTAGCGGGGGGGCGGGTGAGCAGTTCTTC	CASSPGTSGGAGEQFF
TRBV4-3	TRBJ2-1	.	TRBD2	TGCGCCAGCAGCCAAGATTGGAGGGTAGCGGGACGGAATGAGCAGTTCTTC	CASSQDWRVAGRNEQFF
TRBV28	TRBJ1-4	once	.	TGTGCCAGCAGTCAAGCGCATGAAAAACTGTTTTTT	CASSQAHEKLFF
TRBV5-4	TRBJ1-1	.	TRBD1	TGTGCCAGCAGCTTAACAGGGGACACTGAAGCTTTCTTT	CASSLTGDTEAFF
TRBV18	TRBJ2-7	few	.	TGTGCCAGCTCACCACCGCTAGGGGATACCTACGAGCAGTACTTC	CASSPPLGDTYEQYF
TRBV6-5	TRBJ2-5	.	.	TGTGCCAGCAGTCGCCGGGGGGCCTGGGAGACCCAGTACTTC	CASSRRGAWETQYF
TRBV19	TRBJ1-1	.	TRBD1	TGTGCCAGTTTTGATCCAGGGGGCCTCGCCACTGAAGCTTTCTTT	CASFDPGGLATEAFF
TRBV6-6	TRBJ2-1	once	TRBD2	TGTGCCAGCAGTTACTCATCGGGAGGGGAGCAGTTCTTC	CASSYSSGGEQFF
TRBV18	TRBJ2-5	.	TRBD2	TGTGCCAGCTCACCCGGGACTAGCGGGAGCTTTGAAGAGACCCAGTACTTC	CASSPGTSGSFEETQYF
TRBV6-1	TRBJ1-2	once	.	TGTGCCAGCAAAGGGGCAGCAATATTCCATGGCTACACCTTC	CASKGAAIFHGYTF
TRBV30	TRBJ1-4	.	.	TGTGCCTGGGGTCGGACGGGGGTAACTAATGAAAAACTGTTTTTT	CAWGRTGVTNEKLFF